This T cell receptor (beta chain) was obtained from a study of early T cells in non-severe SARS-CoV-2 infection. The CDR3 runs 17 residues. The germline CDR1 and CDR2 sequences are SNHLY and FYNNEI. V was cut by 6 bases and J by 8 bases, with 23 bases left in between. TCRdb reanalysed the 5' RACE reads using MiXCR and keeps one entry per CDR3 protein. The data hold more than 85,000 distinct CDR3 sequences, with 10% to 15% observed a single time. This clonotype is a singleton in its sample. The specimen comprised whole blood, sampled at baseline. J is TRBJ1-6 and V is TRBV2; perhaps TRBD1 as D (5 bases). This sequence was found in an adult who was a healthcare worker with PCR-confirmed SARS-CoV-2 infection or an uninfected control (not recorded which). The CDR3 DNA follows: TGTGCCAGCAGCGGCGGAGGGACCCTCTTTTTGGATTCACCCCTCCACTTT. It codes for CASSGGGTLFLDSPLHF.